These T cell receptor beta chains were read from a single sample in a study of monozygotic twins with inflammatory bowel disease. TCRdb reprocessed the 5' RACE reads, with one entry per CDR3 protein and no DNA. This sample's table has 200,000 to 250,000 distinct CDR3 sequences. The sequencing sample was made of blood. The receptors come from a human donor with ulcerative colitis or Crohn's disease, or a healthy co-twin of an affected twin (not recorded which). Both conserved end residues are part of each CDR3.

CDR3aa	j_gene	v_gene
CASSSGTGFLGEQFF	TRBJ2-1	TRBV12-3/TRBV12-4
CASSWGGGLQETQYF	TRBJ2-5	TRBV6-5
CASSPGTGFNNEQFF	TRBJ2-1	TRBV6-1
CASSPSHSYEQYF	TRBJ2-7	TRBV11-3
CAGVAGRVYGYTF	TRBJ1-2	TRBV2
CASSLDPSYQPQHF	TRBJ1-5	TRBV6-1
CASSVTGGHGYTF	TRBJ1-2	TRBV5-1
CASSSIGYSGGSYNSPLHF	TRBJ1-6	TRBV7-6
CASSLRRGRGQPQHF	TRBJ1-5	TRBV12-3/TRBV12-4
CSARGQGIAGANVLTF	TRBJ2-6	TRBV20-1
CASSEIRGRGYGYTF	TRBJ1-2	TRBV2
CASSKRTGVTNTEAFF	TRBJ1-1	TRBV7-8
CASSLLSSGGYNEQFF	TRBJ2-1	TRBV5-1
CASSSVYITNTGELFF	TRBJ2-2	TRBV6-5
CASSLERRSGLKGTF	TRBJ1-2	TRBV7-2
CAISDRAGEQFF	TRBJ2-1	TRBV10-3
CASGGGARYEQYF	TRBJ2-7	TRBV2
CSAGPPGAGNSPLHF	TRBJ1-6	TRBV20-1
CASSYGGQGSEQFF	TRBJ2-1	TRBV6-5
CASSKGEKLFF	TRBJ1-4	TRBV5-1
CAISEWTGSEQYF	TRBJ2-7	TRBV10-3
CATSRDRGRGGNSPLHF	TRBJ1-6	TRBV15
CASSLRRGEQYF	TRBJ2-7	TRBV7-6
CASSFREIRTGIVEQYF	TRBJ2-7	TRBV7-9
CATSRGSLTSYEQYF	TRBJ2-7	TRBV15
CSASYIQGRNEQFF	TRBJ2-1	TRBV20-1
CASSPDRYEQYF	TRBJ2-7	TRBV5-1
CASSDTDRNTEAFF	TRBJ1-1	TRBV5-6
CASSQGLRAGGYNEQFF	TRBJ2-1	TRBV4-2
CASSPQTSGGPTGELFF	TRBJ2-2	TRBV18
CASSATGLSGYTF	TRBJ1-2	TRBV10-2
CSARITTSYEQYF	TRBJ2-7	TRBV29-1
CASSTRQIQETQYF	TRBJ2-5	TRBV7-8
CASGWTGPYNEQFF	TRBJ2-1	TRBV3-1
CASSYLLYRTGEYGYTF	TRBJ1-2	TRBV7-9
CASSESTGSDEQFF	TRBJ2-1	TRBV2
CASSLSGTLKAFF	TRBJ1-1	TRBV6-2/TRBV6-3
CASSAGADGYTF	TRBJ1-2	TRBV11-2
CASSDTQGKASYTF	TRBJ1-2	TRBV9
CASRTGVGNQPQHF	TRBJ1-5	TRBV5-5
CASSLGQRNYGYTF	TRBJ1-2	TRBV5-4
CATSRDQALGEPQHF	TRBJ1-5	TRBV15
CASSGTDTPTYGYTF	TRBJ1-2	TRBV19
CASSRDRGANYGYTF	TRBJ1-2	TRBV7-9
CASSRQVNTEAFF	TRBJ1-1	TRBV5-1
CASSQVQSSYNEQFF	TRBJ2-1	TRBV3-1
CAISVSGVNEQFF	TRBJ2-1	TRBV10-3
CSANWGSYDEQYF	TRBJ2-7	TRBV20-1
CASSVSGSPAETGELFF	TRBJ2-2	TRBV11-3
CASSLVRQGGSADTQYF	TRBJ2-3	TRBV28
CASSYSWQFTGELLF	TRBJ2-2	TRBV6-2/TRBV6-3
CASSDRGNYGYTF	TRBJ1-2	TRBV9
CASSSHLFSGGRETYF	TRBJ2-3	TRBV12-3/TRBV12-4
CASSLGRGRGADGYTF	TRBJ1-2	TRBV13
CASSPRAIVPDTQYF	TRBJ2-3	TRBV4-1
CASRKGGNGYTF	TRBJ1-2	TRBV27
CASSPHLYALRVYGSYNEQFF	TRBJ2-1	TRBV5-1
CSVPRDHNYGYTF	TRBJ1-2	TRBV29-1
CASRDYVAQYF	TRBJ2-5	TRBV2
CASSSAASGNQPQHF	TRBJ1-5	TRBV3-1